Sequencing of this T cell receptor beta chain was carried out in a study of T cells in Graves' hyperthyroidism and ophthalmopathy. General study findings and limits: The model forecast ophthalmopathy, anticipating it by a median around 6.4 months before onset.

The CDR3 consists of 15 residues. V was pared by 0 bases and J by 8 bases, with 8 bases of the junction left unmatched. Germline V CDR1 and CDR2: SNHLY, FYNNEI. RNA transcripts gave rise to amplified TCR beta CDR3 regions. In the first-round RT-PCR of the TCR CDR3, the HTBI primer set was used. MiXCR, run by TCRdb on the multiplex PCR reads, gives a single entry per CDR3 protein. The sample holds roughly 660,000 distinct CDR3 sequences, 17% seen once. There are many counts of this clonotype. What it binds is not known. The rearrangement links TRBV2 to TRBJ1-1, with 8 bases fitting TRBD1. The specimen was blood. The sequence was obtained from a man aged 45-65 years with Graves' hyperthyroidism. The CDR3 reads CASSEAGARGHEAFF. In nucleotides, the CDR3 is TGTGCCAGCAGTGAAGCAGGGGCCAGGGGGCACGAAGCTTTCTTT.